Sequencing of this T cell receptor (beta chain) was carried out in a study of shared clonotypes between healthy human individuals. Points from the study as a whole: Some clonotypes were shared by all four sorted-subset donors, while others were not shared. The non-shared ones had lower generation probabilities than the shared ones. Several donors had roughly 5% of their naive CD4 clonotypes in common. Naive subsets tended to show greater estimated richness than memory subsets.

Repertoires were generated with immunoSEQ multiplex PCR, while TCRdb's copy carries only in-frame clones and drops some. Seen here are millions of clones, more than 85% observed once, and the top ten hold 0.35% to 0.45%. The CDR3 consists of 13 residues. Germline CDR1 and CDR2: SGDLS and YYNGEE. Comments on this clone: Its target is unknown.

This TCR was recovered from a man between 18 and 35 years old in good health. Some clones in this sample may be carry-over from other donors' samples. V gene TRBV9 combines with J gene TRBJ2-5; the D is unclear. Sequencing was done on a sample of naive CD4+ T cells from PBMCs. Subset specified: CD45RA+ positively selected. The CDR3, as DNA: TGTGGAGTAGCCCTTGGCCCTCAAGGAACCCAGTACTTC. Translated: CGVALGPQGTQYF.